This TCR beta chain was sequenced in a study of early T cells in non-severe SARS-CoV-2 infection. The wider study: Bulk RNA from unsorted whole blood was sequenced; chains were unpaired.

The length of the CDR3 is 14 residues. Germline loops: CDR1 MNHNS, CDR2 SASEGT. V was clipped by 3 bases and J by 3 bases, with 9 bases between them. On this clonotype: The antigen remains unidentified.

Study-wide results and limits: Comparison of clonotypes with VDJdb favored anti-spike CD8 responses while missing private and CD4 specificities.

Unique molecular identifiers were added to individual cDNA molecules. TCRdb recomputed calls from the 5' RACE reads with MiXCR, one row per CDR3 protein. The sample has about 83,000 distinct CDR3 sequences, roughly a tenth seen once. The TCR originated in an adult who was a healthcare worker with PCR-confirmed SARS-CoV-2 infection or an uninfected control (not recorded which). Sequences were derived from whole blood, sampled at baseline. J is TRBJ2-1 and V is TRBV6-1, with D possibly TRBD2 on 6 matching bases. The CDR3 loop is CASSDWRGYNEQFF. CDR3 bases: TGTGCCAGCAGTGATTGGCGGGGCTACAATGAGCAGTTCTTC.